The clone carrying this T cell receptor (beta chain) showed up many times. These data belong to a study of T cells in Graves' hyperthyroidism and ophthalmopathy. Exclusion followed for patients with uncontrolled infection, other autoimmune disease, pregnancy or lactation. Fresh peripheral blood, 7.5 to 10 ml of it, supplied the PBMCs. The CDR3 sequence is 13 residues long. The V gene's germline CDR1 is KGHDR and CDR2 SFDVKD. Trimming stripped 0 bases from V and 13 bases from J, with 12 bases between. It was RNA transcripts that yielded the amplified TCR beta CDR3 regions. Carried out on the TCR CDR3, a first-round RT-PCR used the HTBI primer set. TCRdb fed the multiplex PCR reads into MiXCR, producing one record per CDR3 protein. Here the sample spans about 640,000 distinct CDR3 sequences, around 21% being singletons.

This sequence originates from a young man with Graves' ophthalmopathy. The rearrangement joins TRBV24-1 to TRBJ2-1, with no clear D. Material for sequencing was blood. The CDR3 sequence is CATSDLLRTEQFF. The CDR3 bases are TGTGCCACCAGTGATTTGTTGCGTACCGAACAGTTCTTC.